These 14 T cell receptor beta chains were sequenced from one sample in a study of T cells in Graves' hyperthyroidism and ophthalmopathy. Amplification targeted TCR beta CDR3 regions from RNA transcripts. HTBI primers drove first-round RT-PCR of the TCR CDR3. TCRdb re-called the multiplex PCR reads with MiXCR, one entry per CDR3 protein. This table has a few hundred thousand distinct CDR3 sequences, around 42% appearing once. Specimen: peripheral blood or thyroid tissue (not recorded which). All receptors derive from a young woman with Graves' hyperthyroidism.

This clonotype was recorded at least ten times. The rearrangement joins TRBV29-1 to TRBJ1-2; 9 bases are shared with TRBD1. CDR3 length: 13 amino acids. Germline V gene sequence: CDR1 SQVTM, CDR2 ANQGSEA. V lost 7 bases to trimming and J lost 6 bases; unmatched junction nucleotides: 9. Written as DNA, the CDR3 is TGCAGCGCGCGGGACAGGGTATTCAATGGCTACACCTTC. Amino acid sequence: CSARDRVFNGYTF.

This clonotype has a single count. This could be a read error, since a much larger clone is one nucleotide away. The conserved final phenylalanine or tryptophan is absent from the CDR3, which likely points to a read error. The chain links TRBV7-8 to TRBJ1-1; no firm D call. With 5 bases removed from V and 1 base from J, the gap between germline ends came to 14 bases. Germline V gene data show CDR1 as SGHVS and CDR2 as FQNEAQ. The CDR3 length is 15 residues. The CDR3 loop is CASSPRVEGNTEAFS. CDR3 nucleotides: TGTGCCAGCAGCCCGAGAGTAGAGGGGAACACTGAAGCTTTCTCT.

This clonotype appeared a single time. One end of the junction is discordant with germline, which a read error may explain. V gene TRBV7-2 combines with J gene TRBJ2-7; the match to TRBD1 covers 8 bases. The CDR3 consists of 14 residues. Germline V gene lookup returns CDR1 SGHTA and CDR2 FQGNSA. Here the CDR3 reads CAGSPRTGNHEQYF. The CDR3 DNA reads TGTGCCGGCAGCCCCCGGACAGGGAACCACGAGCAGTACTTC.

This clonotype was detected only a few times. This rearrangement joins TRBV6-5 to TRBJ1-1; D gene unclear. Trimming stripped 0 bases from V and 0 bases from J, with 17 bases between. Germline loops: CDR1 MNHEY, CDR2 SVGAGI. The CDR3 is 18 residues long. CDR3 nucleotide sequence: TGTGCCAGCAGTTACTCGCTCATGGAAGGATGGGTGAACACTGAAGCTTTCTTT. Amino acids: CASSYSLMEGWVNTEAFF.

The chain couples TRBV2 to TRBJ2-6, with 9 bases aligning to TRBD1. V gave up 6 bases and J gave up 2 bases; unmatched junction bases: 5. The germline V gene has CDR1 SNHLY and CDR2 FYNNEI. The CDR3 is 16 amino acids. This CDR3 is CASSGQGYTGANVLTF. The CDR3 nucleotides are TGTGCCAGCAGCGGACAGGGGTACACTGGGGCCAACGTCCTGACTTTC.

The rearrangement joins TRBV14 to TRBJ2-7; D ambiguous. The CDR3 has 11 residues. The V end was cut by 3 bases, the J end by 4 bases, with 4 bases between. The germline V gene has CDR1 SGHDN and CDR2 FVKESK. CDR3 nucleotides: TGTGCCAGCAGCCATGGATACGAGCAGTACTTC. This translates into CASSHGYEQYF.

This clonotype was observed at least ten times. The chain uses TRBV3-1 and TRBJ1-2; D gene uncertain. The germline CDR1 and CDR2 sequences are LGHDT and YNNKEL (reference sequence). This CDR3 contains 14 residues. Trimming removed 4 bases from V and 2 bases from J, with 11 bases in between. Here the CDR3 DNA reads TGTGCCAGCAGCCCCGACTGGACCAACTATGGCTACACCTTC. This codes for CASSPDWTNYGYTF. The complete variable domain, with remaining parts taken from reference TRBV3-1 and TRBJ1-2, reads DTAVSQTPKYLVTQMGNDKSIKCEQNLGHDTMYWYKQDSKKFLKIMFSYNNKELIINETVPNRFSPKSPDKAHLNLHINSLELGDSAVYFCASSPDWTNYGYTFGSGTRLTVV.

This clonotype was seen at least ten times. The chain joins TRBV12-3 or TRBV12-4 to TRBJ2-7; 10 bases are shared with TRBD2. This CDR3 comprises 15 residues. The junction had 7 bases not matched to a gene; V was cut back by 6 bases and J by 2 bases. The CDR3 bases are TGTGCCAGCAGCAATCTAGCGGGAGTTACCTACGAGCAGTACTTC. Translation gives CASSNLAGVTYEQYF.

This clonotype was detected ten times or more. The chain has TRBV5-8 and TRBJ2-7; 8 bases agree with TRBD1. Unmatched junction bases numbered 5, after V lost 3 bases and J lost 0 bases. The CDR3 is 15 amino acids. Germline V gene sequence: CDR1 SGHTS, CDR2 YDEGEE. The CDR3 DNA follows: TGTGCCAGCAGCTGGGGGGACAGGAGCTCCTACGAGCAGTACTTC. Residues: CASSWGDRSSYEQYF.

The CDR3 DNA follows: TGTGCTAGCTTTCCTGACAGGTTAAAGCTCTTGGAAGCTTTCTTT. Translation gives CASFPDRLKLLEAFF. The V and J genes are TRBV25-1 and TRBJ1-1, with D possibly matching TRBD1 (6 bases). The germline V gene encodes CDR1 MGHDK and CDR2 SYGVNS. This CDR3 comprises 15 residues.

The chain has TRBV3-1 and TRBJ1-6, with 7 bases that match TRBD1. The germline CDR1 and CDR2 sequences are LGHDT and YNNKEL (reference sequence). V lost 4 bases and J lost 7; bases outside the gene matches: 10. The CDR3 runs to 16 residues. CDR3 bases: TGTGCCAGCAGCCCCCTAGGGGACAGCCGAAATTCACCCCTCCACTTT. This codes for CASSPLGDSRNSPLHF.

This clonotype has at least ten counts. The J gene is TRBJ1-2, the V gene TRBV7-2; D ambiguous. Trimming took 5 bases from V and 4 from J, leaving 11 bases between them. This CDR3 spans 13 amino acids. Germline CDR1 and CDR2: SGHTA and FQGNSA. The CDR3 reads CASSPPTVYGYTF. Written as DNA, the CDR3 is TGTGCCAGCAGCCCCCCGACGGTCTATGGCTACACCTTC. The entire variable domain, with the rest obtained from reference TRBV7-2 and TRBJ1-2, is as follows: GAGVSQSPSNKVTEKGKDVELRCDPISGHTALYWYRQSLGQGLEFLIYFQGNSAPDKSGLPSDRFSAERTGGSVSTLTIQRTQQEDSAVYLCASSPPTVYGYTFGSGTRLTVV.

This chain links TRBV24-1 with TRBJ2-3; D perhaps matches TRBD1 (7 bases). Germline V gene sequence: CDR1 KGHDR, CDR2 SFDVKD. The CDR3 sequence is 15 residues long. Trimming took 3 bases from V and 2 from J, leaving 11 bases between them. Here the CDR3 DNA reads TGTGCCACCAGTGATCCAGGGGGGAACACAGATACGCAGTATTTT. Translated: CATSDPGGNTDTQYF.

At least ten counts were recorded for this clonotype. The chain has TRBV10-3 and TRBJ2-5, with D perhaps TRBD1 (6 bases). Trimming stripped 8 bases from V and 3 bases from J, with 13 bases between. Germline lookup yields CDR1 ENHRY and CDR2 SYGVKD. The CDR3 runs to 13 residues. The CDR3: CAIGRGAKETQYF. The CDR3 nucleotides read TGTGCCATCGGCAGGGGAGCCAAAGAGACCCAGTACTTC.